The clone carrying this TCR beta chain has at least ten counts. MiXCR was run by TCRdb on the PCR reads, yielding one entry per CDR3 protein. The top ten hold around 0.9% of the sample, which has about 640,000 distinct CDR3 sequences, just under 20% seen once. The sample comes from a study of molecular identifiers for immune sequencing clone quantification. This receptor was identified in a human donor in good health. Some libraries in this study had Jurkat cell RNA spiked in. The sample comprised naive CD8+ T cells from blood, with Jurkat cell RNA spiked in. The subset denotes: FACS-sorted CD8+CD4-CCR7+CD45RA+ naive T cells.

The CDR3 nucleotides read TGTGCCACCGGGACACACCCGGACACCGGGGAGCTGTTTTTT. It yields the protein CATGTHPDTGELFF. This chain joins TRBV6-5 and TRBJ2-2; tentatively, D is TRBD1 (6 bases). The CDR3 consists of 14 residues. The V end lost 10 bases, the J end lost 3 bases, and 15 bases lay between the germline ends. CDR1 and CDR2 from the germline V gene are MNHEY and SVGAGI.